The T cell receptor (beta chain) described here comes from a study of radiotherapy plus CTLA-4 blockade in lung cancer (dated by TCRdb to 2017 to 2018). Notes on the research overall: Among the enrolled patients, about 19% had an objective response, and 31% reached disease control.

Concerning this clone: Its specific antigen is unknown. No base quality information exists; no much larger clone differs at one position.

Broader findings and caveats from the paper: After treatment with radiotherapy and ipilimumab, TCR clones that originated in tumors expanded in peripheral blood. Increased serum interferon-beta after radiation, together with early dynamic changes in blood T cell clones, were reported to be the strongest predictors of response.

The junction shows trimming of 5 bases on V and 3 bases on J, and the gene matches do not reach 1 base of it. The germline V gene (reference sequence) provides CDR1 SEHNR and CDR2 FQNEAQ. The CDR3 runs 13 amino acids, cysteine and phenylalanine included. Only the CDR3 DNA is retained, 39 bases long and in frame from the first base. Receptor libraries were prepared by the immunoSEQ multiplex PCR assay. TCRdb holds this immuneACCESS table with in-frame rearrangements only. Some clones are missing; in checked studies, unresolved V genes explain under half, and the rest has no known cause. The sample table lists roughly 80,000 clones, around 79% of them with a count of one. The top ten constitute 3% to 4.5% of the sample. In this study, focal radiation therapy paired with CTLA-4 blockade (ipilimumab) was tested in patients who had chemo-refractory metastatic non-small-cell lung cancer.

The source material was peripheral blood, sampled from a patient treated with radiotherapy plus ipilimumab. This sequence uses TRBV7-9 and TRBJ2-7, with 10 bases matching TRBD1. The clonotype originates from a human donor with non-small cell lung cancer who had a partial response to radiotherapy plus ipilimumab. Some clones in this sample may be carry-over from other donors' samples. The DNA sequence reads TGTGCCAGCAGCAGGACAGGGGGCTACGAGCAGTACTTC. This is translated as CASSRTGGYEQYF.